The 27 T cell receptor beta chains below come from one sample, sequenced in a study of OX40 agonist ivuxolimab in advanced cancers. The protocol was immunoSEQ multiplex PCR, while the TCRdb copy is restricted to in-frame clones and leaves out a portion. The top ten hold 11% to 15% of the sample, which has roughly 13,000 clones, around three quarters seen once. Source: CD4+ or CD8+ T cells sorted from blood, taken in a trial of the OX40 agonist ivuxolimab. Receptor source: an adult with an advanced solid tumor such as melanoma, head and neck, liver or kidney cancer.

V usage is TRBV27 and J usage is TRBJ2-5; D remains unclear. Germline values: CDR1 MNHEY, CDR2 SMNVEV (reference sequence). Trimming shortened V by 1 base and J by 11 bases, and 14 bases separated the two germline ends. The length of the CDR3 is 13 residues. The CDR3 DNA is TGTGCCAGCAGTTTATACCGGACGGGTGAGCAGTACTTC. Protein sequence: CASSLYRTGEQYF.

CDR3 in DNA: TGTGCCAGCAGTGCCCCGGGACAGCCTGGGGTATCGGGCGGGGGTAAGAAGCTTGCCTACGAGCAGTACTTC. Translation: CASSAPGQPGVSGGGKKLAYEQYF. The chain links TRBV2 to TRBJ2-7, with D perhaps assigned TRBD1 or TRBD2 (7 bases each). With 4 bases removed from V and 2 bases from J, the gap between germline ends came to 42 bases. CDR1 and CDR2 from the germline V gene are SNHLY and FYNNEI. The CDR3 covers 24 residues.

Relative to its sample, this clone is medium-sized. This chain joins TRBV9 and TRBJ2-1, with D hard to call. Germline V CDR1 and CDR2: SGDLS, YYNGEE. The CDR3 loop spans 15 amino acids. Trimming pared 0 bases from V and 0 bases from J, leaving 7 bases between. The CDR3, as DNA: TGTGCCAGCAGCGTAGGACGACTCTCCTACAATGAGCAGTTCTTC. Translating it yields CASSVGRLSYNEQFF. Together with reference TRBV9 and TRBJ2-1, the CDR3 gives the full variable domain: DSGVTQTPKHLITATGQRVTLRCSPRSGDLSVYWYQQSLDQGLQFLIQYYNGEERAKGNILERFSAQQFPDLHSELNLSSLELGDSALYFCASSVGRLSYNEQFFGPGTRLTVL.

The chain employs TRBV9 and TRBJ1-1, with 7 nucleotides matching TRBD1. J gave up 4 bases and V 4 bases, and 7 bases lay outside the gene matches. CDR1 and CDR2 from the germline V gene are SGDLS and YYNGEE. The CDR3 consists of 14 residues. The CDR3 DNA follows: TGTGCCAGCAGCACCGGACAGGCGGGCACTGAAGCTTTCTTT. Translated: CASSTGQAGTEAFF.

The rearrangement joins TRBV10-3 to TRBJ2-1; D is possibly TRBD1 (6 bases). V lost 2 bases, J lost 8 bases, and 13 bases lay in between. This CDR3 has 14 residues. Germline V gene sequence: CDR1 ENHRY, CDR2 SYGVKD. The CDR3 reads CAISEPEQGYEQFF. DNA of the CDR3: TGTGCCATCAGTGAGCCGGAACAGGGCTATGAGCAGTTCTTC.

A few counts support this clone. The J gene is TRBJ2-3, the V gene TRBV6-1; D may be TRBD2 (6 bases). The V end lost 8 bases, the J end lost 0 bases, and 15 bases lay between the germline ends. Germline V gene sequence: CDR1 MNHNS, CDR2 SASEGT. The CDR3 loop spans 15 amino acids. CDR3: CASVLSAGSTDTQYF. The CDR3 DNA reads TGTGCCAGCGTGCTTTCGGCGGGGAGCACAGATACGCAGTATTTT.

The J gene is TRBJ1-1, the V gene TRBV29-1, with a tentative D call TRBD1 (5 bases). Germline-derived CDR1 and CDR2 are SQVTM and ANQGSEA. V was clipped by 7 bases and J by 1 base, with 13 bases between them. The CDR3 extends over 13 amino acids. The CDR3 region is CSAEGTANTEAFF. CDR3 coding DNA: TGCAGCGCCGAAGGGACGGCGAACACTGAAGCTTTCTTT.

V and J are TRBV7-6 and TRBJ2-5; 10 bases are shared with TRBD2. This CDR3 has 15 amino acids. Germline CDR1 and CDR2: SGHVS and FNYEAQ. V shed 5 bases, J shed 0 bases, and the junction held 3 bases outside the gene matches. The CDR3 reads CASSRLAGNQETQYF. The CDR3 bases are TGTGCCAGCAGCCGACTAGCGGGTAACCAAGAGACCCAGTACTTC.

The V call is TRBV4-1, the J call TRBJ2-2; 14 nucleotides agree with TRBD2. V lost 9 bases and J lost 0; bases outside the gene matches: 12. The CDR3 totals 19 residues. CDR1 is MGHRA and CDR2 is YSYEKL in the germline V gene. In DNA, the CDR3 is TGCGCCAGTCACCCAAGGGGACTAGCGGGGGACCCGAACACCGGGGAGCTGTTTTTT. Amino acid sequence: CASHPRGLAGDPNTGELFF.

J is TRBJ2-7 and V is TRBV19; D is uncertain. Germline V CDR1 and CDR2: LNHDA, SQIVND (reference sequence). The CDR3 consists of 14 residues. Between the trimmed V and J ends, which lost 2 bases and 5 bases, there was a span of 13 bases. The CDR3 loop reads CASSINGPYHEQYF. CDR3 coding DNA: TGTGCCAGTAGTATAAACGGGCCTTACCACGAGCAGTACTTC.

This clone has just one count. This CDR3 reads CASSQIGTSGRGRGDTQYF. CDR3 bases: TGCGCCAGCAGCCAAATCGGGACTAGCGGGAGGGGAAGGGGAGATACGCAGTATTTT. The chain recombines TRBV4-1 with TRBJ2-3; 16 positions agree with TRBD2. V was clipped by 2 bases and J by 5 bases; unmatched bases: 10. The CDR3 sequence is 19 residues long. Germline V CDR1 and CDR2: MGHRA, YSYEKL.

This chain uses TRBV27 with TRBJ2-1; D gene ambiguous. The V gene lost 3 bases and the J gene lost 0 bases, with 12 bases spanning the gap. The CDR3 consists of 16 residues. Germline loops: CDR1 MNHEY, CDR2 SMNVEV (reference sequence). The CDR3 sequence: CASSLSPASSYNEQFF. DNA of the CDR3: TGTGCCAGCAGTTTGTCCCCCGCGAGCTCCTACAATGAGCAGTTCTTC.

This clone was seen only a few times. V usage is TRBV11-2 and J usage is TRBJ1-1, with a tentative D call TRBD1 (5 bases). The CDR3 sequence is 15 residues long. Deletions cut 4 bases from V and 2 bases from J, with 14 bases between. Germline CDR1 SGHAT, CDR2 FQNNGV. For the CDR3, the DNA is TGTGCCAGCAGCTCACAGCCGACAGAAAACACTGAAGCTTTCTTT. This sequence encodes CASSSQPTENTEAFF.

About this clone: A read error may account for a junction end that differs from germline. Other DNA sequences from this sample encode an identical CDR3 as well. The CDR3 bases are TGTGCCAGCAGTTTATCAGAGAACACTGAGGCTTTCTTT. This codes for CASSLSENTEAFF. J is TRBJ1-1 and V is TRBV27; D gene uncertain. Germline values: CDR1 MNHEY, CDR2 SMNVEV (reference sequence). The CDR3 runs to 13 residues.

This clone was seen a single time. This chain joins TRBV11-1 and TRBJ2-3; the match to TRBD2 covers 9 bases. The V and J ends lost 5 bases and 6 bases, in that order; junction bases with no gene match: 18. In germline, CDR1 is SGHAT, CDR2 FQDESV (reference sequence). CDR3 length: 18 amino acids. The CDR3, as DNA: TGTGCCAGCAGCCTAAGCGCGTTTGGGAGCGGGAGGATTGATACGCAGTATTTT. Residues: CASSLSAFGSGRIDTQYF.

The chain couples TRBV7-8 to TRBJ2-5; 8 bases match TRBD2. Germline-derived CDR1 and CDR2 are SGHVS and FQNEAQ. V dropped 5 bases and J dropped 2; count of bases not matched to a gene: 7. The CDR3 covers 15 residues. This chain's CDR3 is CASSPLAGLQETQYF. The CDR3 DNA sequence: TGTGCCAGCAGCCCCCTAGCGGGCCTACAAGAGACCCAGTACTTC.

This clone was counted between two and nine times. This sample also contains other DNA sequences that code for the same CDR3. The genes are TRBV4-2 and TRBJ2-7; 9 bases agree with TRBD2. With 0 bases clipped from V and 0 bases from J, the junction kept 3 bases outside the gene matches. CDR1 LGHNA and CDR2 YNFKEQ come from the germline V gene. The CDR3 contains 16 residues. The CDR3 protein is CASSQEGSGSSYEQYF. DNA of the CDR3: TGTGCCAGCAGCCAAGAAGGTAGCGGGAGCTCCTACGAGCAGTACTTC.

The count of this clone is one. The chain has TRBV9 and TRBJ2-2; the D is unclear. V was clipped by 3 bases and J by 6 bases, with 6 bases between them. Germline lookup yields CDR1 SGDLS and CDR2 YYNGEE. CDR3 size: 12 residues. Written as DNA, the CDR3 is TGTGCCAGCAGCGACGTAGCCGGGGAGCTGTTTTTT. This sequence encodes CASSDVAGELFF.

The chain carries TRBV6-1 and TRBJ2-7; 8 positions agree with TRBD1. Germline V gene data show CDR1 as MNHNS and CDR2 as SASEGT. CDR3 length: 17 amino acids. With V trimmed by 2 bases and J by 3 bases, 12 bases remained unmatched. CDR3 in DNA: TGTGCCAGCAGTGAATTGGTTGGTGGACAGGGAGGCTACGAGCAGTACTTC. Translated, it gives CASSELVGGQGGYEQYF.

The genes are TRBV7-9 and TRBJ1-1; D is possibly TRBD1 (5 bases). This CDR3 is built from 14 residues. Germline CDR1 SEHNR, CDR2 FQNEAQ (reference sequence). V lost 4 bases, J lost 1 base, and 10 bases lay in between. CDR3 sequence (DNA): TGTGCCAGCAGCTCCGGACACAAGAACACTGAAGCTTTCTTT. This encodes CASSSGHKNTEAFF.

The chain has TRBV30 and TRBJ2-3; TRBD2 might be the D (6 bases). V gave up 5 bases and J gave up 0 bases, with 21 bases separating them. Germline CDR1 reads GTSNPN; CDR2 reads SVGIG (reference sequence). The CDR3 covers 17 residues. As DNA, the CDR3 is TGTGCCTGGGAGTTCGGGTTAGGCGGGACTAGCACAGATACGCAGTATTTT. Encoded protein: CAWEFGLGGTSTDTQYF.

This clone is labeled medium-sized (0.01 to 0.1%). The rearrangement links TRBV28 to TRBJ2-1, with 8 bases lining up with TRBD2. The CDR3 consists of 13 residues. J gave up 7 bases and V 2 bases, and 1 base lay outside the gene matches. Germline CDR1 and CDR2: MDHEN and SYDVKM. The CDR3 nucleotides read TGTGCCAGCAGTTTAGCTAGCGGGAATGAGCAGTTCTTC. This codes for CASSLASGNEQFF.

The V gene is TRBV7-9, the J gene TRBJ2-5; 9 bases are a match to TRBD2. The CDR3 consists of 17 residues. Germline V gene lookup returns CDR1 SEHNR and CDR2 FQNEAQ (reference sequence). The trim removed 3 bases at V and 2 bases at J, leaving 10 bases unmatched. The CDR3 DNA is TGTGCCAGCAGCTTGGCGGTGACTAGCGGATTACAAGAGACCCAGTACTTC. It is translated as CASSLAVTSGLQETQYF.

V is TRBV6-6 and J is TRBJ2-5, with D maybe TRBD1 (6 bases). Trimming left V 4 bases short and J 1 base short, with 7 bases between. This CDR3 region has 13 residues. The germline V gene has CDR1 MNHNY and CDR2 SVGAGI (reference sequence). In nucleotides, the CDR3 is TGTGCCAGCAGTTGGGACACCCAAGAGACCCAGTACTTC. Protein: CASSWDTQETQYF.

This chain links TRBV29-1 with TRBJ2-3, with TRBD1 matching 10 bases. Germline V gene data show CDR1 as SQVTM and CDR2 as ANQGSEA. The CDR3 is 15 amino acids. The J segment lost 3 bases and the V segment lost 8 bases, leaving 11 bases of the junction unmatched. The DNA for the CDR3 is TGCAGCTCATACTGGACAGGGGGATTAACAGATACGCAGTATTTT. This codes for CSSYWTGGLTDTQYF.

J is TRBJ2-7 and V is TRBV27, with D unresolved. The germline V and J ends were trimmed by 7 bases and 0 bases, with 7 bases remaining between them. CDR1 is MNHEY and CDR2 is SMNVEV in the germline V gene (reference sequence). CDR3 size: 12 residues. CDR3 sequence: CASTSSSYEQYF. DNA of the CDR3: TGTGCCAGCACCAGTAGCTCCTACGAGCAGTACTTC.

The V gene is TRBV28, the J gene TRBJ1-1; TRBD1 agrees at 7 bases. The trim removed 8 bases at V and 7 bases at J, leaving 16 bases unmatched. Germline loops: CDR1 MDHEN, CDR2 SYDVKM. The CDR3 contains 15 residues. CDR3 amino acids: CASLEVRRGPVEAFF. CDR3 coding DNA: TGTGCCAGCCTCGAAGTGCGGAGGGGGCCCGTTGAAGCTTTCTTT.